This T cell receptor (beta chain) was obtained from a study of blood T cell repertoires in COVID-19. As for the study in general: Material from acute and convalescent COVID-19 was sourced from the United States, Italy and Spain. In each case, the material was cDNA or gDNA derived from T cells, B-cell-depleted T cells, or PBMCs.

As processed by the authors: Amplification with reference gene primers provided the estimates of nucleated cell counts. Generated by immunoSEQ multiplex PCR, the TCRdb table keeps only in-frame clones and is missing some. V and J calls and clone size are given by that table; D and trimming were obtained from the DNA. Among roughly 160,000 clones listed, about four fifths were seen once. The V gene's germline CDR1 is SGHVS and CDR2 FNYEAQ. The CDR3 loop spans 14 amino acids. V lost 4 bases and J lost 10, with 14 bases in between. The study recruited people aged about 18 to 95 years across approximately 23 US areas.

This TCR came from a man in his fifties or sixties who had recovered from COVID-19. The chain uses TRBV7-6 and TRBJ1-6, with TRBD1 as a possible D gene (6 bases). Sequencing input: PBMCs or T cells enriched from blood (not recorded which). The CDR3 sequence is CASSSEGVWSPLHF. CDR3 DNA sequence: TGTGCCAGCAGCTCAGAGGGGGTTTGGTCACCCCTCCACTTT.